The 9 T cell receptor beta chains below were found in one sample sequenced in a study of control samples from healthy donors and cancer patients. Produced via immunoSEQ multiplex PCR; TCRdb's table is partial and in-frame only. The sample has 90,000 or so clones, about 88% seen once; the top ten hold 0.95% to 1.5%. Sequencing input: blood. The receptors originated from a woman aged 45-60 years in good health.

This chain uses TRBV16 with TRBJ1-2, with D perhaps TRBD1 (5 bases). With 4 bases removed from V and 0 bases from J, the gap between germline ends came to 12 bases. CDR3 size: 15 residues. CDR1 is KGHSY and CDR2 is FQNENV in the germline V gene. CDR3 in amino acids: CASSPPGGANYGYTF. The CDR3 coding sequence is TGTGCCAGCAGCCCCCCGGGGGGGGCTAACTATGGCTACACCTTC.

The rearrangement joins TRBV19 to TRBJ1-3, with 11 bases that match TRBD1. The CDR3 is made up of 16 amino acids. After removal of 3 bases from V and 4 bases from J, the junction contained 5 bases not matched to a gene. CDR1 LNHDA and CDR2 SQIVND come from the germline V gene (reference sequence). CDR3: CASSMDRGLRGNTIYF. CDR3 DNA sequence: TGTGCCAGTAGTATGGACAGGGGGCTTAGGGGAAACACCATATATTTT.

The chain has TRBV20-1 and TRBJ2-5, with 8 bases identical to TRBD2. CDR3 length equals 15 residues. V dropped 3 bases and J dropped 3; count of bases not matched to a gene: 9. Germline CDR1 reads DFQATT; CDR2 reads SNEGSKA (reference sequence). CDR3 nucleotide sequence: TGCAGTGCTAGTCGGCGGGAAGCGGGAGAAGAGACCCAGTACTTC. It is translated as CSASRREAGEETQYF.

This rearrangement joins TRBV19 to TRBJ2-7, with 7 bases matching TRBD2. The CDR3 totals 12 residues. Germline V gene sequence: CDR1 LNHDA, CDR2 SQIVND (reference sequence). Trimming cost V 4 bases and J 3 bases; bases outside gene matches: 0. DNA for the CDR3: TGTGCCAGTAGTAGGGAGGGCTACGAGCAGTACTTC. Protein sequence: CASSREGYEQYF. The full variable domain, completed using reference TRBV19 and TRBJ2-7, is DGGITQSPKYLFRKEGQNVTLSCEQNLNHDAMYWYRQDPGQGLRLIYYSQIVNDFQKGDIAEGYSVSREKKESFPLTVTSAQKNPTAFYLCASSREGYEQYFGPGTRLTVT.

The V call is TRBV4-1, the J call TRBJ2-5; 10 bases fit TRBD2. This CDR3 is built from 13 residues. Trimming removed 4 bases from V and 4 bases from J; junction bases left unmatched: 0. Germline CDR1 is MGHRA and CDR2 is YSYEKL. The CDR3 region is CASSRLAGETQYF. CDR3 DNA: TGCGCCAGCAGCCGACTAGCGGGAGAGACCCAGTACTTC.

The rearrangement uses TRBV7-2 and TRBJ1-4; D gene uncertain. Germline V gene lookup returns CDR1 SGHTA and CDR2 FQGNSA. The CDR3 covers 14 residues. V was trimmed by 5 bases and J by 4 bases, leaving 11 bases between them. CDR3 DNA sequence: TGTGCCAGCAGCCCCTCCGGGGTTAATGAAAAACTGTTTTTT. As protein: CASSPSGVNEKLFF.

With respect to this clone: This same CDR3 is encoded by further DNA sequences in the sample. The chain recombines TRBV9 with TRBJ1-6; D call uncertain. Germline assignment: CDR1 SGDLS and CDR2 YYNGEE. With 0 bases removed from V and 5 bases from J, the gap between germline ends came to 6 bases. CDR3 size: 14 residues. Here the CDR3 reads CASSVAGDNSPLHF. Here the CDR3 DNA reads TGTGCCAGCAGCGTAGCCGGTGATAATTCACCCCTCCACTTT.

The genes are TRBV7-2 and TRBJ2-1, with TRBD2 as a possible D gene (5 bases). V lost 2 bases and J 0 bases, leaving 8 bases between the germline ends. The CDR3 length is 15 residues. Looked up from germline, CDR1 is SGHTA and CDR2 is FQGNSA. The CDR3 DNA is TGTGCCAGCAGCTTAATGGACTTCTCCTACAATGAGCAGTTCTTC. Translated, it gives CASSLMDFSYNEQFF. Full variable domain (rest looked up from reference TRBV7-2 and TRBJ2-1): GAGVSQSPSNKVTEKGKDVELRCDPISGHTALYWYRQSLGQGLEFLIYFQGNSAPDKSGLPSDRFSAERTGGSVSTLTIQRTQQEDSAVYLCASSLMDFSYNEQFFGPGTRLTVL.

The chain joins TRBV2 to TRBJ1-4; 10 positions agree with TRBD1. CDR1 is SNHLY and CDR2 is FYNNEI in the germline V gene. This CDR3 spans 15 amino acids. V trimming: 5 bases; J trimming: 3 bases; junction bases outside the gene matches: 3. The CDR3 bases are TGTGCCAGCAGTCGACAGGGGGCGCCTAATGAAAAACTGTTTTTT. Amino acid sequence: CASSRQGAPNEKLFF.